Listed here are 32 T cell receptor beta chains from one sample, sequenced in a study of spatial heterogeneity in lung cancer. MiXCR was run by TCRdb on the 5' RACE reads, yielding one entry per CDR3 protein. Here the sample spans about 7,900 distinct CDR3 sequences, roughly 4.5% being singletons. Time point given: sample taken at primary tumor resection. Sequencing covered unsorted whole RNA taken from tumor, nontumor lung or frozen PBMC. The sample in question was PBMCs, obtained at surgery. These receptors came from a male donor with early-stage non-small cell lung cancer.

By sample share, this clonotype is medium-sized. The library was prepared for alpha chains; this beta chain is a stray read, so its frequency means little. This chain uses TRBV6-2 or TRBV6-3 with TRBJ1-2; TRBD1 is a possible D gene (5 bases). V was trimmed by 10 bases and J by 4 bases, leaving 13 bases between them. The CDR3 runs to 12 residues. Germline lookup yields CDR1 MNHEY and CDR2 SVGEGT. The CDR3 loop reads CATPRTSYGYTF. In DNA, the CDR3 is TGTGCCACCCCTCGGACAAGCTATGGCTACACCTTC.

This clonotype was counted ten times or more. The library was built for alpha chains, so this beta chain is an off-target read and its size means little. The chain couples TRBV5-1 to TRBJ2-1; D unresolved. CDR3 size: 15 residues. Trimming removed 4 bases at V and 5 bases at J, with 16 bases between. Looked up from germline, CDR1 is SGHRS and CDR2 is YFSETQ. In DNA, the CDR3 is TGCGCCAGCAGCCTCTCCCTTGGCTCACACAATGAGCAGTTCTTC. It translates to CASSLSLGSHNEQFF.

Worth noting for this clonotype: The library was designed around alpha chains, so this beta chain is a stray read whose abundance carries little weight. The rearrangement uses TRBV20-1 and TRBJ1-3, with D perhaps matching TRBD1 (6 bases). V dropped 3 bases and J dropped 2 bases, with 17 bases sitting between them. CDR1 is DFQATT, CDR2 SNEGSKA, per germline (reference sequence). The CDR3 consists of 16 residues. The CDR3 loop is CSASLGSRGTGNTIYF. The CDR3, as DNA: TGCAGTGCTAGTTTGGGGAGCAGGGGAACTGGAAACACCATATATTTT.

In its sample, this clonotype ranks as medium-sized (0.01 to 0.1%). This beta chain slipped into a library made for alpha chains as a stray read, so its size is not meaningful. V is TRBV28 and J is TRBJ1-1, with D perhaps TRBD1 (5 bases). Germline V gives CDR1 MDHEN, CDR2 SYDVKM. This CDR3 is 15 amino acids long. V was cut by 2 bases and J by 4 bases, with 14 bases left in between. The CDR3 is CASSLAGAWGTEAFF. For the CDR3, the DNA is TGTGCCAGCAGTTTAGCCGGGGCTTGGGGCACTGAAGCTTTCTTT. Looking up the rest from reference TRBV28 and TRBJ1-1 gives the full variable domain: DVKVTQSSRYLVKRTGEKVFLECVQDMDHENMFWYRQDPGLGLRLIYFSYDVKMKEKGDIPEGYSVSREKKERFSLILESASTNQTSMYLCASSLAGAWGTEAFFGQGTRLTVV.

This clonotype was seen many times. This beta chain is a stray sequence in a library constructed for alpha chains; its clone size is not meaningful. The chain combines TRBV5-1 with TRBJ1-2; possible D gene TRBD1, 6 bases. CDR1 and CDR2 from the germline V gene are SGHRS and YFSETQ. Deletions cut 5 bases from V and 0 bases from J, with 17 bases between. CDR3 size: 16 residues. CDR3 sequence (DNA): TGCGCCAGCAGTACAGCCCAGGGGCAGACTAACTATGGCTACACCTTC. This translates into CASSTAQGQTNYGYTF.

The sample holds a few counts of this clonotype. This beta chain came through as a stray read in a library set up for alpha chains, and its size says little. The chain uses TRBV19 and TRBJ2-4; 9 nucleotides align to TRBD2. Germline CDR1 is LNHDA and CDR2 is SQIVND (reference sequence). Trimming at V came to 5 bases and at J to 7 bases, leaving 6 bases not matched to a gene. This CDR3 spans 14 amino acids. CDR3 in amino acids: CASSLRGGRNIQYF. The CDR3 nucleotides read TGTGCCAGTAGTCTGCGGGGGGGCCGCAACATTCAGTACTTC.

There are a few counts of this clonotype. For a library built for alpha chains, this beta chain is a stray read; little rests on its size. V usage is TRBV5-1 and J usage is TRBJ2-1; TRBD1 agrees at 9 bases. Germline assignment: CDR1 SGHRS and CDR2 YFSETQ. With 3 bases clipped from V and 4 bases from J, the junction kept 5 bases outside the gene matches. This CDR3 is built from 15 residues. DNA for the CDR3: TGCGCCAGCAGCTGGGGGACAGGGCAGTACAATGAGCAGTTCTTC. This gives the protein CASSWGTGQYNEQFF.

This clonotype was picked up many times. A library prepared for alpha chains yielded this beta chain as an off-target read; its size is of little meaning. The chain has TRBV6-5 and TRBJ2-7; the D gene is possibly TRBD2 (6 bases). The CDR3 is 12 amino acids. Trimming stripped 6 bases from V and 6 bases from J, with 12 bases between. Germline V gives CDR1 MNHEY, CDR2 SVGAGI. CDR3 residues: CASRNAGGEQYF. CDR3 DNA: TGTGCCAGCAGGAACGCCGGGGGCGAGCAGTACTTC.

This clonotype was recorded at least ten times. The size of this beta chain means little, since it is a stray read in a library made for alpha chains. This sequence joins TRBV28 and TRBJ2-5; either TRBD1 or TRBD2 may supply D (5 bases each). The CDR3 length is 12 residues. Trimming left V 4 bases short and J 14 bases short, with 17 bases between. Germline CDR1 and CDR2: MDHEN and SYDVKM. CDR3 sequence: CASSSQTGAFYF. The DNA of the CDR3 is TGTGCCAGCAGTTCCCAGACCGGGGCGTTCTACTTC.

This clonotype was seen a handful of times. In a library made to pick up alpha chains, this beta chain is a stray read with a size that means little. This chain uses TRBV27 with TRBJ1-5, with TRBD1 as a possible D gene (5 bases). V was shortened by 4 bases and J by 5 bases, with 12 bases between the two germline ends. Per the germline V gene, CDR1 is MNHEY and CDR2 is SMNVEV (reference sequence). This CDR3 has 14 amino acids. The CDR3 DNA reads as TGTGCCAGCAGTTCCCAAATGGGGGATCAGCCCCAGCATTTT. Residues: CASSSQMGDQPQHF.

For this clonotype: With the library built for alpha chains, this beta chain is off target and its frequency is not meaningful. The rearrangement joins TRBV12-3 or TRBV12-4 to TRBJ2-7, with unresolved D. The CDR3 sequence is 12 residues long. V lost 3 bases and J lost 7, with 10 bases in between. The CDR3 spells CASSFGGVEQYF. In nucleotides, the CDR3 is TGTGCCAGCAGTTTTGGTGGGGTAGAGCAGTACTTC.

This clonotype was picked up many times. For a library built for alpha chains, this beta chain is a stray read; little rests on its size. The chain links TRBV4-1 to TRBJ2-1, with TRBD2 matching 14 bases. V lost 4 bases to trimming and J lost 4 bases; unmatched junction nucleotides: 3. CDR1 and CDR2 (germline): MGHRA, YSYEKL. The CDR3 consists of 16 residues. Here the CDR3 DNA reads TGCGCCAGCAGCCTGGGGACTAGCGGGGGTTACAATGAGCAGTTCTTC. As protein: CASSLGTSGGYNEQFF.

This clonotype is medium-sized within its sample. This beta chain was picked up by a library intended for alpha chains and is off target, so its count carries little meaning. This chain links TRBV29-1 with TRBJ1-1; possibly TRBD1 for D (6 bases). Deletions cut 4 bases from V and 2 bases from J, with 11 bases between. Germline lookup yields CDR1 SQVTM and CDR2 ANQGSEA. The CDR3 extends over 13 amino acids. The CDR3 DNA follows: TGCAGCGTTGTGGACAGACCTAACACTGAAGCTTTCTTT. Translated, it gives CSVVDRPNTEAFF.

This clonotype was observed at least ten times. This beta chain came through as a stray read in a library set up for alpha chains, and its size says little. The genes are TRBV20-1 and TRBJ1-1; perhaps TRBD1 as D (5 bases). CDR3 size: 13 residues. The V end was cut by 3 bases, the J end by 7 bases, with 15 bases between. The germline V gene has CDR1 DFQATT and CDR2 SNEGSKA (reference sequence). CDR3 sequence (DNA): TGCAGTGCTAGGTACATACGACAGCTTGAAGCTTTCTTT. Translation: CSARYIRQLEAFF.

This clonotype was picked up many times. This beta chain was picked up by a library intended for alpha chains and is off target, so its count carries little meaning. The chain joins TRBV2 to TRBJ2-2; the match to TRBD1 covers 8 bases. This CDR3 has 15 amino acids. Germline-derived CDR1 and CDR2 are SNHLY and FYNNEI. V trimming: 5 bases; J trimming: 4 bases; junction bases outside the gene matches: 6. CDR3 loop: CASSQDRAGTGELFF. CDR3 DNA: TGTGCCAGCAGTCAGGACAGGGCGGGCACCGGGGAGCTGTTTTTT.

This clonotype was counted ten times or more. A library prepared for alpha chains yielded this beta chain as an off-target read; its size is of little meaning. The rearrangement links TRBV28 to TRBJ1-2; D ambiguous. V was pared by 2 bases and J by 3 bases, with 10 bases between. CDR1 is MDHEN, CDR2 SYDVKM, per germline. This CDR3 contains 14 residues. The CDR3 coding sequence is TGTGCCAGCAGTTTAAGGCCCGGAGACTATGGCTACACCTTC. Translating gives CASSLRPGDYGYTF.

Relative to its sample, this clonotype is medium-sized. Because this beta chain is a stray read in a library intended to capture alpha chains, its abundance should not be given much weight. Here the CDR3 reads CSVDGGTGANVLTF. The CDR3 region has the DNA TGCAGCGTTGATGGGGGGACTGGGGCCAACGTCCTGACTTTC. The chain combines TRBV29-1 with TRBJ2-6, with D maybe TRBD2 (6 bases). Trimming stripped 3 bases from V and 2 bases from J, with 8 bases between. From germline, CDR1 is SQVTM and CDR2 ANQGSEA. The CDR3 is 14 residues long.

This clonotype occurred a few times. The library was prepared for alpha chains; this beta chain is a stray read, so its frequency means little. The chain employs TRBV5-6 and TRBJ2-1; 7 bases are a match to TRBD2. J was trimmed by 0 bases and V by 3 bases; bases with no gene match: 9. This CDR3 comprises 17 residues. Looked up from germline, CDR1 is SGHDT and CDR2 is YYEEEE. CDR3 amino acids: CASSSYVRGGSYNEQFF. The CDR3 DNA follows: TGTGCCAGCAGCTCGTACGTTCGCGGGGGCTCCTACAATGAGCAGTTCTTC.

This clonotype has a count of ten or more. This beta chain is a stray read from a library made for alpha chains; its abundance is not meaningful. The J gene is TRBJ2-1, the V gene TRBV7-8; TRBD2 agrees at 7 bases. After removal of 5 bases from V and 8 bases from J, the junction contained 6 bases not matched to a gene. Germline-derived CDR1 and CDR2 are SGHVS and FQNEAQ. The CDR3 totals 13 residues. This CDR3 is CASSGRGSDEQFF. CDR3 in DNA: TGTGCCAGCAGCGGGCGGGGGAGCGATGAGCAGTTCTTC.

Worth noting for this clonotype: This beta chain was picked up by a library intended for alpha chains and is off target, so its count carries little meaning. V is TRBV9 and J is TRBJ1-3; D is perhaps TRBD1 (6 bases). The CDR3 is 16 amino acids. The V end lost 3 bases, the J end lost 2 bases, and 15 bases lay between the germline ends. Germline lookup yields CDR1 SGDLS and CDR2 YYNGEE. CDR3 amino acids: CASSGIPPGAGNTIYF. CDR3 nucleotides: TGTGCCAGCAGCGGAATCCCCCCAGGGGCTGGAAACACCATATATTTT.

About this clonotype: The library was prepared for alpha chains; this beta chain is a stray read, so its frequency means little. The gene calls are TRBV27 and TRBJ2-7; D gene uncertain. Germline V gene data show CDR1 as MNHEY and CDR2 as SMNVEV (reference sequence). The CDR3 spans 13 residues. Trimming took off 8 bases at V and 5 bases at J, with 16 bases between the two ends. The CDR3: CASSSDGFNEQYF. The CDR3 DNA reads TGTGCCAGCTCCTCGGACGGATTTAACGAGCAGTACTTC.

At least ten counts were recorded for this clonotype. This beta chain slipped into a library made for alpha chains as a stray read, so its size is not meaningful. V is TRBV20-1 and J is TRBJ1-2; D is perhaps TRBD1 (5 bases). Germline V gene data show CDR1 as DFQATT and CDR2 as SNEGSKA (reference sequence). The ends were cut back, 3 bases at V and 2 bases at J, with 13 bases in the middle. The CDR3 is made up of 14 amino acids. DNA for the CDR3: TGCAGTGCTAGTAACCGGGACGGAAACTATGGCTACACCTTC. Amino acids: CSASNRDGNYGYTF.

In this sample, this clonotype turned up many times. This beta chain is an unintended read in a library built for alpha chains; its size means little. V gene TRBV7-8 combines with J gene TRBJ2-5; D possibly corresponds to TRBD2 (5 bases). Trimming took 1 base from V and 5 from J, leaving 11 bases between them. This CDR3 comprises 14 residues. CDR1 SGHVS and CDR2 FQNEAQ come from the germline V gene. CDR3 region: CASSLGRTGETQYF. CDR3 DNA sequence: TGTGCCAGCAGCTTAGGCAGGACTGGTGAGACCCAGTACTTC.

This clonotype turned up a few times. Being off target in a library aimed at alpha chains, this beta chain has a size of little meaning. The gene calls are TRBV6-2 or TRBV6-3 and TRBJ2-7; tentative D call: TRBD2 (6 bases). CDR1 MNHEY and CDR2 SVGEGT come from the germline V gene. V lost 7 bases and J 2 bases, leaving 12 bases between the germline ends. This CDR3 is built from 13 residues. The CDR3 reads CASTPEGPYEQYF. As DNA, the CDR3 is TGTGCCAGCACCCCGGAGGGACCCTACGAGCAGTACTTC.

This clonotype was observed many times. Within a library made for alpha chains, this beta chain is off target, and its count is uninformative. This chain uses TRBV6-5 with TRBJ2-3; D is ambiguous. CDR1 is MNHEY, CDR2 SVGAGI, per germline. CDR3 length equals 14 residues. The V gene lost 4 bases and the J gene lost 0 bases, with 8 bases spanning the gap. This chain's CDR3 is CASSLFQSTDTQYF. Written as DNA, the CDR3 is TGTGCCAGCAGTTTGTTTCAGAGCACAGATACGCAGTATTTT.

This clonotype occurred many times. Within a library made for alpha chains, this beta chain is off target, and its count is uninformative. The chain employs TRBV20-1 and TRBJ2-5; perhaps TRBD1 as D (6 bases). Trimming removed 3 bases from V and 5 bases from J, with 16 bases in between. The germline CDR1 and CDR2 sequences are DFQATT and SNEGSKA (reference sequence). The length of the CDR3 is 14 residues. The DNA for the CDR3 is TGCAGTGCTAGGGACAGACTCATCCAGGAGACCCAGTACTTC. This encodes CSARDRLIQETQYF.

With regard to this clonotype: As an off-target read in a library built for alpha chains, this beta chain has a frequency of little significance. The rearrangement uses TRBV7-2 and TRBJ2-5; D gene ambiguous. Trimming removed 0 bases from V and 1 base from J, with 6 bases in between. Germline V CDR1 and CDR2: SGHTA, FQGNSA. The CDR3 has 14 residues. CDR3 region: CASSLASGQETQYF. For the CDR3, the DNA is TGTGCCAGCAGCTTAGCGTCGGGCCAAGAGACCCAGTACTTC.

By its share, this clonotype is medium-sized (0.01 to 0.1%). Since the library was made to target alpha chains, this beta chain is a stray read and its abundance is not meaningful. This CDR3 is CASSLSFGELFF. The CDR3 DNA reads TGTGCCAGCAGCTTATCGTTCGGGGAGCTGTTTTTT. The chain is built from TRBV7-6 and TRBJ2-2; no definite D call. This CDR3 is 12 amino acids long. Germline-derived CDR1 and CDR2 are SGHVS and FNYEAQ. V lost 2 bases and J 7 bases, leaving 5 bases between the germline ends.

By sample fraction, this clonotype is medium-sized. This beta chain is an off-target read within a library intended for alpha chains, so its frequency means little. The chain carries TRBV12-3 or TRBV12-4 and TRBJ2-4; D remains unclear. CDR3 size: 15 residues. Trimming removed 5 bases at V and 3 bases at J, with 14 bases between. The CDR3 nucleotides read TGTGCCAGCAGTCCACGTAGGAGATTCAAAAACATTCAGTACTTC. Translating gives CASSPRRRFKNIQYF.

There are many counts of this clonotype. This beta chain is off target for a library built for alpha chains, so its abundance means little. This CDR3 reads CASSEFRADTEAFF. CDR3 sequence (DNA): TGTGCCAGCAGTGAATTTAGGGCGGACACTGAAGCTTTCTTT. J is TRBJ1-1 and V is TRBV2; D call uncertain. The V gene lost 2 bases and the J gene lost 3 bases, with 10 bases spanning the gap. There are 14 residues in the CDR3. Looked up from germline, CDR1 is SNHLY and CDR2 is FYNNEI.

At least ten counts were recorded for this clonotype. The library was designed around alpha chains, so this beta chain is a stray read whose abundance carries little weight. The CDR3 region has the DNA TGTGCCAGCAGCCCCTACGGCCCTTCGACAGATACGCAGTATTTT. Amino acids: CASSPYGPSTDTQYF. The chain carries TRBV27 and TRBJ2-3; D ambiguous. V gave up 6 bases and J gave up 3 bases, with 16 bases separating them. CDR3 size: 15 residues. CDR1 is MNHEY, CDR2 SMNVEV, per germline (reference sequence).

This clonotype was observed many times. Within a library made for alpha chains, this beta chain is off target, and its count is uninformative. The V call is TRBV7-2, the J call TRBJ1-4, with D possibly TRBD1 on 5 matching bases. Germline V CDR1 and CDR2: SGHTA, FQGNSA. The CDR3 loop spans 16 amino acids. The V end lost 5 bases, the J end lost 0 bases, and 13 bases lay between the germline ends. The CDR3: CASSRDRLSTNEKLFF. As DNA, the CDR3 is TGTGCCAGCAGCCGGGACCGCCTTTCAACTAATGAAAAACTGTTTTTT.